Sequencing of this T cell receptor beta chain was carried out in a study of cytomegalovirus exposure and HLA in healthy donors. Each of the donors was a healthy bone marrow donor. The PCR made use of 60 Vbeta and 13 Jbeta primers. TCRdb keeps only in-frame clones here, not all; method: immunoSEQ multiplex PCR. This table holds 180,000 or so clones, less than 85% found once. The CDR3 has 16 amino acids. Germline V gene sequence: CDR1 SGHRS, CDR2 YFSETQ. V lost 0 bases and J lost 5; bases outside the gene matches: 6. This receptor was taken from a male donor in good health and CMV-seronegative. The chain is built from TRBV5-1 and TRBJ2-1, with 9 bases that match TRBD2. Sequenced input: PBMCs. The DNA of the CDR3 is TGCGCCAGCAGCTTGGAACGGCGGGGGGGACACAATGAGCAGTTCTTC. As protein: CASSLERRGGHNEQFF. Combining the CDR3 with reference TRBV5-1 and TRBJ2-1 gives the whole variable domain KAGVTQTPRYLIKTRGQQVTLSCSPISGHRSVSWYQQTPGQGLQFLFEYFSETQRNKGNFPGRFSGRQFSNSRSEMNVSTLELGDSALYLCASSLERRGGHNEQFFGPGTRLTVL.